A single TCR beta chain is shown here with its context. Its antigen is undetermined. Sequenced by immunoSEQ multiplex PCR; TCRdb stores in-frame clones only, minus some. Of some 30,000 clones in the sample, almost 80% are singletons; the top ten hold less than 5%. This sample is part of a study of T cells in narcolepsy. Study-wide results and caveats: Blood of same and different patients, but not healthy controls, reportedly held recurring autoreactive clonotypes.

J gave up 2 bases and V 7 bases, and 8 bases lay outside the gene matches. Germline V gives CDR1 ENHRY, CDR2 SYGVKD. The length of the CDR3 is 15 residues. The sequence derives from a human donor in good health. The chain combines TRBV10-3 with TRBJ2-3; 8 nucleotides line up with TRBD2. Sequencing was carried out using memory (CD45RA-) CD4+ T cells from blood. The CDR3 protein is CAITQDGRVTDTQYF. In nucleotides, the CDR3 is TGTGCCATCACCCAGGACGGGAGGGTCACAGATACGCAGTATTTT.